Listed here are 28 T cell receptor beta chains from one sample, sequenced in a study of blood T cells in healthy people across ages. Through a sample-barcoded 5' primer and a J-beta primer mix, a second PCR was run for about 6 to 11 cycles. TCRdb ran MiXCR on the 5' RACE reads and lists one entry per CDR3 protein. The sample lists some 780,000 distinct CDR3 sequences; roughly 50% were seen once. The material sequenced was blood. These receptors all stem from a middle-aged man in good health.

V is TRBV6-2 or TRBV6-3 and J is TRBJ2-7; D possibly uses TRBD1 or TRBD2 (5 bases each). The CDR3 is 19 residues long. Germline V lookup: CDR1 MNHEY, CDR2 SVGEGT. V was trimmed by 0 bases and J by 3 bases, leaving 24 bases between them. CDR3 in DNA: TGTGCCAGCAGTTACTCGAGGGTGGGGGATCGACGCTACTACTACGAGCAGTACTTC. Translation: CASSYSRVGDRRYYYEQYF.

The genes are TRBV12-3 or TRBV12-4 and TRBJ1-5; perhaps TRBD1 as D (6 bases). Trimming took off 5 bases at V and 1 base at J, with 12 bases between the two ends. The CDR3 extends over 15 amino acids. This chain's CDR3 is CASSVGGASNQPQHF. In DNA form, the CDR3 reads TGTGCCAGCAGTGTAGGGGGGGCCAGCAATCAGCCCCAGCATTTT.

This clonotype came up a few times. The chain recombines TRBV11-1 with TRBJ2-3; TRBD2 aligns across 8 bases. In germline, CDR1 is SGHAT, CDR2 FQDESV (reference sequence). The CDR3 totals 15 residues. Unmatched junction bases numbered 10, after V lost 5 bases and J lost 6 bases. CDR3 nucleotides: TGTGCCAGCAGCCGAGGGACTAGTCGAGGGGATACGCAGTATTTT. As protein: CASSRGTSRGDTQYF.

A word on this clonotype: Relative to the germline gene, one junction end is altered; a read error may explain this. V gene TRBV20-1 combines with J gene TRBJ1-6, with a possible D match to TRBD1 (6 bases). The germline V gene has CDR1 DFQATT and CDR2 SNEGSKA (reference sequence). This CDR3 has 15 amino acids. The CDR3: CSTRPDTGQSSPLHF. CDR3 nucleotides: TGCAGTACTAGACCGGACACAGGGCAAAGTTCACCCCTCCACTTT.

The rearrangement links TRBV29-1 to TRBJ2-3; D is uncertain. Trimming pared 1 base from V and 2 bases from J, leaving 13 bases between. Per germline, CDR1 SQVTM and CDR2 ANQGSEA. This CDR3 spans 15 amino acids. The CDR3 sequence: CSVEGSQMNTDTQYF. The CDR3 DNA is TGCAGCGTTGAAGGATCTCAGATGAACACAGATACGCAGTATTTT.

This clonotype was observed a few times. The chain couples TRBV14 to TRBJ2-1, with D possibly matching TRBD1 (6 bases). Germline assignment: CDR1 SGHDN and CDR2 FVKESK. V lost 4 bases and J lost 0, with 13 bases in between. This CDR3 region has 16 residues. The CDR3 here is CASSPLQGFSYNEQFF. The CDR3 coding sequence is TGTGCCAGCAGCCCACTACAGGGATTCTCCTACAATGAGCAGTTCTTC.

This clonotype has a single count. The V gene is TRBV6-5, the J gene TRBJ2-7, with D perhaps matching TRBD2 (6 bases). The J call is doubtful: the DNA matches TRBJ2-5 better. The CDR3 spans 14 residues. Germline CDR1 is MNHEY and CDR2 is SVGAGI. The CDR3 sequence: CASSSRTGRETQYF. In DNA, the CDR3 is TGTGCCAGCAGTAGCCGTACGGGGAGGGAGACCCAGTACTTC.

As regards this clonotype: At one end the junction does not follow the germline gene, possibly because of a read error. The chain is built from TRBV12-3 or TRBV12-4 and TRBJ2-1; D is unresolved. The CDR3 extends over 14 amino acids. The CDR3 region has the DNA TGTGCCAGCAGTTTCGAGGCCTCCCACAATGAGCAGTTCTTC. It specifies CASSFEASHNEQFF.

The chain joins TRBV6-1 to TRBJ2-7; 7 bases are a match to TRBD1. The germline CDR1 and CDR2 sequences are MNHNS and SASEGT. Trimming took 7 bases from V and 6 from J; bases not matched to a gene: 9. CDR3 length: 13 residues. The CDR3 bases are TGTGCCAGCACCACGACAGGGTCTGGCGAGCAGTACTTC. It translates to CASTTTGSGEQYF.

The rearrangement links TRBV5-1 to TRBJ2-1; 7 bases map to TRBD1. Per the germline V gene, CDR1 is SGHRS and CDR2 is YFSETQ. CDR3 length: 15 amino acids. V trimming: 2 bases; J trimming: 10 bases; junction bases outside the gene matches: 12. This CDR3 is CASSLRQGVPQEQFF. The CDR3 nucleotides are TGCGCCAGCAGCTTACGGCAGGGGGTCCCTCAAGAGCAGTTCTTC.

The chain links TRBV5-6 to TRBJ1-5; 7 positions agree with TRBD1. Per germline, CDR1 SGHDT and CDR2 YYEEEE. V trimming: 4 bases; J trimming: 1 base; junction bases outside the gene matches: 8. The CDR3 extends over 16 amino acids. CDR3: CASSIRQGQSNQPQHF. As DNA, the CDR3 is TGTGCCAGCAGCATACGACAGGGTCAAAGCAATCAGCCCCAGCATTTT.

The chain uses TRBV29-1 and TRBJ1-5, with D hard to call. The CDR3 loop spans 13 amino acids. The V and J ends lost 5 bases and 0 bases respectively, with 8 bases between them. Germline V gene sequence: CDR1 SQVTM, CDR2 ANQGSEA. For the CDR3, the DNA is TGCAGCGTTAGAGGAGATAGCAATCAGCCCCAGCATTTT. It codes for CSVRGDSNQPQHF.

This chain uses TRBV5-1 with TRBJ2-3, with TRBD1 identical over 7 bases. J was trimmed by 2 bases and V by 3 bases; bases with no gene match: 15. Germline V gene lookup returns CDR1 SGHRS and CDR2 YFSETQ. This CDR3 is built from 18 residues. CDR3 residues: CASSSSIPGQHVTDTQYF. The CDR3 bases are TGCGCCAGCAGCTCCTCCATTCCGGGACAGCATGTCACAGATACGCAGTATTTT.

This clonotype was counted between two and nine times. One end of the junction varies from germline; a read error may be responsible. CDR3 in amino acids: CAGRKLTGHEQFF. The CDR3 DNA follows: TGTGCCGGCAGGAAACTCACCGGCCATGAGCAGTTCTTC. V usage is TRBV28 and J usage is TRBJ2-1; D is unresolved. CDR1 is MDHEN, CDR2 SYDVKM, per germline. There are 13 residues in the CDR3.

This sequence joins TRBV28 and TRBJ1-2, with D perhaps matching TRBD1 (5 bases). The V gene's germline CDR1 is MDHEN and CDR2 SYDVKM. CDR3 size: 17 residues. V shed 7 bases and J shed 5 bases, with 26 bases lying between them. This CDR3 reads CASKMEGLNPTPYGYTF. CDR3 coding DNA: TGTGCCAGCAAAATGGAGGGGTTAAATCCTACCCCATATGGCTACACCTTC.

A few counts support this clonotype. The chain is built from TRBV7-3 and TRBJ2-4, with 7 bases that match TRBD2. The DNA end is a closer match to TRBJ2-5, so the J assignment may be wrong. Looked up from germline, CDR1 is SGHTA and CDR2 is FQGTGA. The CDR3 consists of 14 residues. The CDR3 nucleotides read TGTGCCAGAGGGTCCAGGAGCGGGGAAGAGACCCAGTACTTC. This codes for CARGSRSGEETQYF.

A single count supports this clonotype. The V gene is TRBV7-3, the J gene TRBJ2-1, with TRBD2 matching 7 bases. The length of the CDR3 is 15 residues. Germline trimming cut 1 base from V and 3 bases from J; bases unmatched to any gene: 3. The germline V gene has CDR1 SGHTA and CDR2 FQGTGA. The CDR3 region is CASSLRRGIYNEQFF. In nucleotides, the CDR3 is TGTGCCAGCAGCTTAAGGCGGGGGATCTACAATGAGCAGTTCTTC.

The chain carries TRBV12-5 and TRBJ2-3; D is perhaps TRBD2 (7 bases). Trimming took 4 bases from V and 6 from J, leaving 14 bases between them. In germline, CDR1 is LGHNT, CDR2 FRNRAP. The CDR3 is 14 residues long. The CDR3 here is CASGSGGAGDTQYF. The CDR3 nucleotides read TGTGCTAGTGGTTCTGGGGGGGCCGGCGATACGCAGTATTTT. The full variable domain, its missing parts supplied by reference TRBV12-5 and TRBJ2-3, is DARVTQTPRHKVTEMGQEVTMRCQPILGHNTVFWYRQTMMQGLELLAYFRNRAPLDDSGMPKDRFSAEMPDATLATLKIQPSEPRDSAVYFCASGSGGAGDTQYFGPGTRLTVL.

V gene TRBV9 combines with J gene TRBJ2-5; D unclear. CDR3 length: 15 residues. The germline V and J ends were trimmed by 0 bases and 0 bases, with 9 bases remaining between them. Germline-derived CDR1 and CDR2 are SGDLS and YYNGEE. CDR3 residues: CASSVGPDNQETQYF. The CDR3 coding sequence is TGTGCCAGCAGCGTAGGCCCAGACAACCAAGAGACCCAGTACTTC.

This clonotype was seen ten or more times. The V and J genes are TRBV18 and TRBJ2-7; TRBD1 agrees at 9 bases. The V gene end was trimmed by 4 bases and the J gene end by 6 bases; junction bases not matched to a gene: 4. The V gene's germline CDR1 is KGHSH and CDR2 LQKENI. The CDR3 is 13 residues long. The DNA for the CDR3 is TGTGCCAGCTCACTGGGACAGGGAGCCGAGCAGTACTTC. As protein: CASSLGQGAEQYF.

The DNA of the CDR3 is TGTGCCAGCAGTGAATATCGGGAGTACTACGAGCAGTACTTC. This encodes CASSEYREYYEQYF. This chain joins TRBV25-1 and TRBJ2-7, with D possibly matching TRBD2 (6 bases). The V gene lost 0 bases and the J gene lost 3 bases, with 9 bases spanning the gap. This CDR3 region has 14 residues. The V gene's germline CDR1 is MGHDK and CDR2 SYGVNS.

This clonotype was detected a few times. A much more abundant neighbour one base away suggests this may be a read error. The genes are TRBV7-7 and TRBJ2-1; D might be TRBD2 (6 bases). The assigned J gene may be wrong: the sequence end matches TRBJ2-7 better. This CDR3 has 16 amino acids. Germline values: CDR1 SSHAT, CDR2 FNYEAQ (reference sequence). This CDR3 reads CASSLGAGRRYNEQYF. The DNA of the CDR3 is TGTGCCAGCAGCTTAGGGGCGGGACGCAGATACAATGAGCAGTACTTC.

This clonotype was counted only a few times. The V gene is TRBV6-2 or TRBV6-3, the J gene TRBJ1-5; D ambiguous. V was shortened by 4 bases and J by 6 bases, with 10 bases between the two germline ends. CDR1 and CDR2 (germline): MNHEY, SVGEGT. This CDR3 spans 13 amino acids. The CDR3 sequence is CASSLFLSQPQHF. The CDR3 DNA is TGTGCCAGCAGTTTATTTCTGAGTCAGCCCCAGCATTTT.

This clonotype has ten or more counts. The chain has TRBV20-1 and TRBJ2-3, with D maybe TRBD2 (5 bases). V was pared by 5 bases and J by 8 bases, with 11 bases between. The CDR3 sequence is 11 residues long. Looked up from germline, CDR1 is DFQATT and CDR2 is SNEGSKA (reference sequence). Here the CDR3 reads CSARQRGTQYF. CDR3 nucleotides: TGCAGTGCTCGACAACGGGGTACGCAGTATTTT.

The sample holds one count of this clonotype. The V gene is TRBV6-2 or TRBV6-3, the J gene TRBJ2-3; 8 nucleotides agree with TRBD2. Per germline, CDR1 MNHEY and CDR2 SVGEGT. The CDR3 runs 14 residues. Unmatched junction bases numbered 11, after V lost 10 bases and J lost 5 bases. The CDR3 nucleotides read TGTGCCACCAAGGGACTAGGAGGGCAAGATACGCAGTATTTT. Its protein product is CATKGLGGQDTQYF.

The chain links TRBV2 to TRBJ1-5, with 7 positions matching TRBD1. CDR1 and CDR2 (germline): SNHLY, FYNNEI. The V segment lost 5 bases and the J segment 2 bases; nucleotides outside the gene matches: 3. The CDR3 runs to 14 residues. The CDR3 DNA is TGTGCCAGCAGTAACAGGGGCCGCAATCAGCCCCAGCATTTT. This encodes CASSNRGRNQPQHF.

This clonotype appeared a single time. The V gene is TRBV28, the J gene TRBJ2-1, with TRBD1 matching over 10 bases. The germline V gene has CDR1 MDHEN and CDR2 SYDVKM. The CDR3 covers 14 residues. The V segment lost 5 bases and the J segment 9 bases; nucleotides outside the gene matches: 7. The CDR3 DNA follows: TGTGCCAGCAGTCTCCGACAGGGGGCGACTGAGCAGTTCTTC. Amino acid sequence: CASSLRQGATEQFF.

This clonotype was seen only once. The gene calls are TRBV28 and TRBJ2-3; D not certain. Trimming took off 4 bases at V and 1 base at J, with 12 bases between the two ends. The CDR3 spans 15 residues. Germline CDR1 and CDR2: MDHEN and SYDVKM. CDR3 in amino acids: CASSSRLHRTDTQYF. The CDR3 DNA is TGTGCCAGCAGTTCCCGTCTCCACCGCACAGATACGCAGTATTTT. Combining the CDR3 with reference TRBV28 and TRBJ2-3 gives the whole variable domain DVKVTQSSRYLVKRTGEKVFLECVQDMDHENMFWYRQDPGLGLRLIYFSYDVKMKEKGDIPEGYSVSREKKERFSLILESASTNQTSMYLCASSSRLHRTDTQYFGPGTRLTVL.